This TCR beta chain stems from a study of T cells in localized non-small cell lung cancer. The CDR3 spans 15 residues. Germline CDR1 LNHNV, CDR2 YYDKDF (reference sequence). V lost 5 bases to trimming and J lost 3 bases, with 15 bases between them. There are a few counts of this clone. Its antigen is undetermined. Broader study findings: Adjacent uninvolved lung had the highest clonality, suggesting focused antigen responses. Prolonged overall survival went with higher T cell density in the blood. Investigators sequenced only a single tumor region, leaving heterogeneity possible. Adjacent lung was found to contain a median approximately 52 of the top 100 tumor clones.

Method: immunoSEQ multiplex PCR; TCRdb's copy keeps in-frame clones and lacks some. Altogether about 75,000 clones are present, 75% to 85% being singletons, with the ten largest covering about a tenth. This chain links TRBV15 with TRBJ2-3; D possibly corresponds to TRBD2 (5 bases). The material sequenced was peripheral blood, taken before any cancer treatment. This receptor was identified in a female donor at least 60 years old with stage I lung adenocarcinoma. CDR3 DNA: TGTGCCACCAGCCCCGGCGGGTATTTGACAGATACGCAGTATTTT. Its protein is CATSPGGYLTDTQYF.